This record concerns one T cell receptor beta chain sequence. The table came from immunoSEQ multiplex PCR; TCRdb's copy has only in-frame clones and leaves some out. The profile shows over 150,000 clones, approximately 86% of them singletons. The data stem from a study of T cell responses to AZD1222 COVID-19 vaccine. Sequencing was performed on peripheral blood, taken 28 days after the second AZD1222 dose. This clonotype was sampled from an adult who received the AZD1222 COVID-19 vaccine.

CDR3 DNA sequence: TGTGCCAGCAGCCGGGCGCGAGGACCCCCCCTCCACTTT. Protein sequence: CASSRARGPPLHF. The chain employs TRBV11-2 and TRBJ1-6, with D uncertain. Trimming took off 5 bases at V and 13 bases at J, with 15 bases between the two ends. Per germline, CDR1 SGHAT and CDR2 FQNNGV. The CDR3 runs to 13 residues. Complete variable domain (other parts from reference TRBV11-2 and TRBJ1-6): EAGVAQSPRYKIIEKRQSVAFWCNPISGHATLYWYQQILGQGPKLLIQFQNNGVVDDSQLPKDRFSAERLKGVDSTLKIQPAKLEDSAVYLCASSRARGPPLHFGNGTRLTVT.